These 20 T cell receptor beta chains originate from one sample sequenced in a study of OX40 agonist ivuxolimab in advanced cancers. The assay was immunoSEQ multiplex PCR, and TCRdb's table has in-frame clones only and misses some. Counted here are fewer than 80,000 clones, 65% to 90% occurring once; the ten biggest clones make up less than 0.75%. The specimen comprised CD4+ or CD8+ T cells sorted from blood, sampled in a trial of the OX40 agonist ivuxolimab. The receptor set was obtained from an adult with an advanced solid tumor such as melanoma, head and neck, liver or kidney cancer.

The CDR3 bases are TGTGCCAGCTCATCCCGACCAAGACCCGGGGAGCTGTTTTTT. This translates into CASSSRPRPGELFF. The J gene is TRBJ2-2, the V gene TRBV18; D unclear. The V and J ends lost 5 bases and 6 bases respectively, with 13 bases between them. CDR1 KGHSH and CDR2 LQKENI come from the germline V gene. The CDR3 spans 14 residues.

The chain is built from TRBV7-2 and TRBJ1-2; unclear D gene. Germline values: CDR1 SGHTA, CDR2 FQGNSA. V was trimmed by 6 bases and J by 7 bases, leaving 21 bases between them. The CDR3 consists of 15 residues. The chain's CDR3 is CASSDRPGFPFGYTF. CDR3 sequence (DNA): TGTGCCAGCAGTGACCGCCCCGGCTTTCCCTTTGGCTACACCTTC.

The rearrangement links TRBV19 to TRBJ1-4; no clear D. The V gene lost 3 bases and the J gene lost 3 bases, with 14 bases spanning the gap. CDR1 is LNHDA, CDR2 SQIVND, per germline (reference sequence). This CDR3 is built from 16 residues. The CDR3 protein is CASSMLPDGANEKLFF. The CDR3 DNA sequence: TGTGCCAGTAGTATGCTGCCGGACGGTGCTAATGAAAAACTGTTTTTT.

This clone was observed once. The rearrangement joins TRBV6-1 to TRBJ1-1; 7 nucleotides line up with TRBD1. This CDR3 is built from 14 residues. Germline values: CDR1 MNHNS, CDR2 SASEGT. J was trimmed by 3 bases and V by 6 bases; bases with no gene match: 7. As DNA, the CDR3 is TGTGCCAGCAGGCTTGGGACAGACGACACTGAAGCTTTCTTT. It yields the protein CASRLGTDDTEAFF.

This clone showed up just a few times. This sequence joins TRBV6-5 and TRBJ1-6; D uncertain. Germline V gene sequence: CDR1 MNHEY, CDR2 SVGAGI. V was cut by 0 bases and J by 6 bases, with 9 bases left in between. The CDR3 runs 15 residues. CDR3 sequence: CASSYSLVVNSPLHF. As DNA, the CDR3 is TGTGCCAGCAGTTACTCCCTCGTTGTTAATTCACCCCTCCACTTT.

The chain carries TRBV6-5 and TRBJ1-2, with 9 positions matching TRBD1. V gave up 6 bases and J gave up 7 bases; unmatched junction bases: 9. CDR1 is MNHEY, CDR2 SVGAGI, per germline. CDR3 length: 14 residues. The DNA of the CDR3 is TGTGCCAGCAGCCCCGGGACAGGGCTTGTTGGCTACACCTTC. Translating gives CASSPGTGLVGYTF.

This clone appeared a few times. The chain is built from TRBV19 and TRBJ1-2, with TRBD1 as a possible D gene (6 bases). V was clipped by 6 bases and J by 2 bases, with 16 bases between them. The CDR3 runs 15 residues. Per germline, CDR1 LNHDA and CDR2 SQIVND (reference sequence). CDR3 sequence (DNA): TGTGCCAGTAGCCAACAGGGCCGATCAAACTATGGCTACACCTTC. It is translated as CASSQQGRSNYGYTF.

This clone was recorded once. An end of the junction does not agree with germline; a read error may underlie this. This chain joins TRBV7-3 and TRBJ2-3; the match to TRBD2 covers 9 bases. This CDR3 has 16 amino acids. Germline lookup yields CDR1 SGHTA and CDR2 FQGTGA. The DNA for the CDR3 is TGTGCCAGCAGCGGAGGTGCTAGCGGGAAGACAGATACGCAGTTTTTT. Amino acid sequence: CASSGGASGKTDTQFF. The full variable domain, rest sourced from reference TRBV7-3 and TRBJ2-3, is GAGVSQTPSNKVTEKGKYVELRCDPISGHTALYWYRQSLGQGPEFLIYFQGTGAADDSGLPNDRFFAVRPEGSVSTLKIQRTERGDSAVYLCASSGGASGKTDTQFFGPGTRLTVL.

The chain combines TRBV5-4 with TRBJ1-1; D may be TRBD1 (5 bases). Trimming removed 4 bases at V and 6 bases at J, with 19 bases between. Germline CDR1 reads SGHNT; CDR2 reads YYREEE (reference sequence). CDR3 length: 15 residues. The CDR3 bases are TGTGCCAGCAGCCTCGGGGGTAGAGTATCGGCTGAAGCTTTCTTT. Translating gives CASSLGGRVSAEAFF.

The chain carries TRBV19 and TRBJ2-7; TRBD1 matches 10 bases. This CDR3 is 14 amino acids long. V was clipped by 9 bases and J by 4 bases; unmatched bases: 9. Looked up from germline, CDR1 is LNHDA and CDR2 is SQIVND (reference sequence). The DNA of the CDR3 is TGTGCCAGCAGGGACGGACAGGGGGGGTACGAGCAGTACTTC. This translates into CASRDGQGGYEQYF.

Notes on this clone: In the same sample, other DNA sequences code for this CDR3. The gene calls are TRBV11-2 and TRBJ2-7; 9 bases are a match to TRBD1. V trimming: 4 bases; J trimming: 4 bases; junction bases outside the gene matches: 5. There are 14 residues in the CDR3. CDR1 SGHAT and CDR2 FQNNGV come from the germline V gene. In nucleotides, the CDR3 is TGTGCCAGCAGCTCCTGGGACAGGGAGTACGAGCAGTACTTC. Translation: CASSSWDREYEQYF.

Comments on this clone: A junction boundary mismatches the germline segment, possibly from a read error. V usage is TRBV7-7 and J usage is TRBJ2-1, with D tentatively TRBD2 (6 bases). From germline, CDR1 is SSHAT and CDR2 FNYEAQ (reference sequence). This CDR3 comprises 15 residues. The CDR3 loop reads CASSLDPSVHNEQFF. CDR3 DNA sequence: TGTGCTAGCAGCTTAGACCCTAGCGTGCACAATGAGCAGTTCTTC.

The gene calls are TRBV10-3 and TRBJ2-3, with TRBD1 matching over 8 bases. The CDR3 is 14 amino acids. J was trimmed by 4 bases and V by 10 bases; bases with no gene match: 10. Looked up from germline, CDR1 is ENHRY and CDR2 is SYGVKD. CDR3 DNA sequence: TGTGCCACGGGGGATTCACAGGGGGCAGATACGCAGTATTTT. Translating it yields CATGDSQGADTQYF.

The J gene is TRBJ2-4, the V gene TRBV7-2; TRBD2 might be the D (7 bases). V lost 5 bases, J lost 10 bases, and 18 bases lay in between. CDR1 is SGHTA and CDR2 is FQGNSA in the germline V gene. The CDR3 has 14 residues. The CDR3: CASSRFPGGQIQYF. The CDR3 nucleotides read TGTGCCAGCAGCCGATTCCCGGGGGGCCAAATTCAGTACTTC.

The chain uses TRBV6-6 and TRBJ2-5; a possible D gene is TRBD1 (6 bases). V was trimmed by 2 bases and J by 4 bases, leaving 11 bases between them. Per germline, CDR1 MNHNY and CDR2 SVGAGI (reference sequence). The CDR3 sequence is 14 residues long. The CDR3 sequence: CASSYPRDTETQYF. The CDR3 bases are TGTGCCAGCAGTTACCCCCGGGACACAGAGACCCAGTACTTC.

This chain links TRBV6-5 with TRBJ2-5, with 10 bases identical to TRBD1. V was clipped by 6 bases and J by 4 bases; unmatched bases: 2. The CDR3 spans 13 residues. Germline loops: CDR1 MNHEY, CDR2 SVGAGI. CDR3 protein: CASRRDRGETQYF. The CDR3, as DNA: TGTGCCAGCAGACGGGACAGGGGAGAGACCCAGTACTTC.

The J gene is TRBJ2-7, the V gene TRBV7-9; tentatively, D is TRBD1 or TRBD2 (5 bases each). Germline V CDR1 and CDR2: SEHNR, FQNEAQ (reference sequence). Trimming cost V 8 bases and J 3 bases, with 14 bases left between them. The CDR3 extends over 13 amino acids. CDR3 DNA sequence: TGTGCCAGCGAGCAGGGAGAAAACTACGAGCAGTACTTC. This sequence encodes CASEQGENYEQYF.

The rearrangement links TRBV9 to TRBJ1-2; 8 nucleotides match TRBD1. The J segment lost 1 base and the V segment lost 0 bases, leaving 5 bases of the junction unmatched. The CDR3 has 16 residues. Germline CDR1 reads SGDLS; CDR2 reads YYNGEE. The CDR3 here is CASSVGTGGLNYGYTF. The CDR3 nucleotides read TGTGCCAGCAGCGTAGGTACAGGGGGGCTTAACTATGGCTACACCTTC.

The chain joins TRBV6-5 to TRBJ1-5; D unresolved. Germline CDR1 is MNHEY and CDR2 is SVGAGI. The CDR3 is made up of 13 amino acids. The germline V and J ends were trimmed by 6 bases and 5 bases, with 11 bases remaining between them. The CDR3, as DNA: TGTGCCAGCAGGGTAAGGGCTGATCAGCCCCAGCATTTT. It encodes CASRVRADQPQHF.

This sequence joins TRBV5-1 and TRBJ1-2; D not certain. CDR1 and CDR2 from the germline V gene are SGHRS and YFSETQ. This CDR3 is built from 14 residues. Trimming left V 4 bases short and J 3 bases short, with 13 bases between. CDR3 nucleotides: TGCGCCAGCAGCCCCACGGAGGTCCACTATGGCTACACCTTC. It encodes CASSPTEVHYGYTF.